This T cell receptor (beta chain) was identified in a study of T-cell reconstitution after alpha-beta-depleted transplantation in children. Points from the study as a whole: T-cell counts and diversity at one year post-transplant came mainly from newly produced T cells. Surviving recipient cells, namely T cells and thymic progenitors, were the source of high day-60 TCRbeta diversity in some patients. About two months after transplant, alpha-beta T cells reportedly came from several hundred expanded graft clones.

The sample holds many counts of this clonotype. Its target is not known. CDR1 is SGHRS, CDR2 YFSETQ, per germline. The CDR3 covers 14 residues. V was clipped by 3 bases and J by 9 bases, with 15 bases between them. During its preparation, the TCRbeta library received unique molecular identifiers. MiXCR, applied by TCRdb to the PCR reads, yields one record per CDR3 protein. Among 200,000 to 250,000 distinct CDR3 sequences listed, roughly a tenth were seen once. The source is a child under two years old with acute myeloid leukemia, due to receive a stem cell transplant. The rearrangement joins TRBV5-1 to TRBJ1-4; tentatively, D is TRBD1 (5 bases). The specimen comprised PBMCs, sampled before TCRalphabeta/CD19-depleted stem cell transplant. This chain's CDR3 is CASSWSGTGQKLFF. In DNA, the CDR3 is TGCGCCAGCAGCTGGAGCGGGACGGGACAAAAACTGTTTTTT.